Included here is one T cell receptor beta chain sequence, with context. Its antigen has not been determined. Base-call qualities are not available, and no considerably larger clone is one nucleotide away. For sequencing of the TCRbeta CDR3 region, genomic DNA was extracted from the sorted cells. The immunoSEQ Assay was used for sequencing of TCRbeta CDR3 regions. TCRdb provides this immuneACCESS table in a form limited to in-frame rearrangements. Some clones are lacking; in checked studies, under half of them reflect an unresolved V gene, and why the rest are absent is not known. The sample data list 65,000 or so clones, and approximately 90% of these were observed just once. About 2.7% of the sample rests with the top ten. The CDR3, cysteine through phenylalanine, is 15 amino acids long. Of the read, only the CDR3 DNA is kept; its 45 bases are in frame from base 1. Reading the germline V gene (reference sequence) gives CDR1 SEHNR and CDR2 FQNEAQ. V is cut back by 2 bases and J by 2 bases, with 5 bases in the junction unmatched.

Patients with autoimmune disease history or receiving systemic immunosuppression were excluded from the trial. Peripheral blood for TCR sequencing was collected from all dose cohorts at baseline, on cycle 4 day 1, and on cycle 7 day 1. The samples were taken from a phase I, first-in-human, multicenter, open-label dose-escalation trial of ivuxolimab. Adults with locally advanced or metastatic melanoma, renal cell carcinoma, hepatocellular carcinoma or head and neck squamous cell carcinoma were enrolled in the trial. Before TCR sequencing, CD4+ and CD8+ T cells were separately sorted from peripheral blood. The data originate from a study of OX40 agonist ivuxolimab in advanced cancers. With respect to the entire study: Ivuxolimab was an agonistic, fully human IgG2 monoclonal antibody directed against OX40 (CD134), a costimulatory receptor. Of the approximately 50 patients in dose escalation, approximately 20 had hepatocellular carcinoma, about 15 had melanoma, 9 had renal cell carcinoma and 9 had head and neck cancer. Prior anti-PD-1, anti-PD-L1 or anti-CTLA-4 therapy was permitted, and checkpoint inhibitors had been received by around 39% of dose-escalation patients. Partial responses were achieved by three dose-escalation patients, of whom one had hepatocellular carcinoma and two had cutaneous melanoma. Intravenous ivuxolimab was administered to patients every 2 weeks at six dose levels: 0.01, 0.1, 0.3, 1.5, 3 and 10 mg/kg. The paper covers the monotherapy dose-escalation part of the phase I ivuxolimab trial, which included N of about 56 patients. A male proportion of 82.7% and a mean age of roughly 55 years, ranging from 23 to 79, were recorded for the dose-escalation cohort. Peripheral TCRbeta sequencing was intended to test whether TCR sequence diversity was altered and clonal T-cell expansion was caused by ivuxolimab. Summary of the overall study and its limitations: Low levels of normalized T-cell clonal expansion were also seen in some patients who did not respond. In partial responders in the 0.1-3.0 mg/kg groups, normalized peripheral clonal expansion was found to be among the lowest, especially among CD8+ T cells. The antigen specificity of the peripheral T cells that underwent clonal expansion was not determined. At doses of 0.1 to 3.0 mg/kg, clonal expansion of both CD4+ and CD8+ T cells in blood was seen between baseline and week 6. After ivuxolimab, more expanded clones were found on average in CD8+ T cells than in CD4+ T cells.

The sample here was CD4+ or CD8+ T cells sorted from blood, taken in a trial of the OX40 agonist ivuxolimab. The receptor comes from an adult with an advanced solid tumor such as melanoma, head and neck, liver or kidney cancer. The V gene is TRBV7-9 and the J gene is TRBJ2-5, and TRBD2 matches 7 of the central bases. The CDR3 amino acid sequence is: CASSLRGVAQETQYF. The DNA sequence is as follows: TGTGCCAGCAGCTTACGGGGGGTGGCTCAAGAGACCCAGTACTTC.